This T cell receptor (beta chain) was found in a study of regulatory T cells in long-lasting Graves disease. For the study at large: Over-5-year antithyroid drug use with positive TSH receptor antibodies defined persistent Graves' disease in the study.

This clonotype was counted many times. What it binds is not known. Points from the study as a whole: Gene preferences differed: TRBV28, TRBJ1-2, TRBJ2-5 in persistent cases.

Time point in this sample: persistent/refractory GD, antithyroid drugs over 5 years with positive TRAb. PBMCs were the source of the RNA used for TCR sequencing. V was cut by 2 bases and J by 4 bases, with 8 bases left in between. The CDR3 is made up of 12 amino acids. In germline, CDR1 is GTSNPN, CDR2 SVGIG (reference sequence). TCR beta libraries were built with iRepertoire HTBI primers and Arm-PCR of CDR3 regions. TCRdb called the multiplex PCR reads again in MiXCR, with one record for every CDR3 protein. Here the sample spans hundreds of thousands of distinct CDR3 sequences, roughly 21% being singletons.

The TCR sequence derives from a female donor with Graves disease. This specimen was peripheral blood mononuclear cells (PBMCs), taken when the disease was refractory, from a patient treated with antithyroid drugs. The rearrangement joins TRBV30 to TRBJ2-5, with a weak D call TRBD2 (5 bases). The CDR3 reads CAWSIEGETQYF. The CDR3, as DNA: TGTGCCTGGAGTATCGAGGGAGAGACCCAGTACTTC.